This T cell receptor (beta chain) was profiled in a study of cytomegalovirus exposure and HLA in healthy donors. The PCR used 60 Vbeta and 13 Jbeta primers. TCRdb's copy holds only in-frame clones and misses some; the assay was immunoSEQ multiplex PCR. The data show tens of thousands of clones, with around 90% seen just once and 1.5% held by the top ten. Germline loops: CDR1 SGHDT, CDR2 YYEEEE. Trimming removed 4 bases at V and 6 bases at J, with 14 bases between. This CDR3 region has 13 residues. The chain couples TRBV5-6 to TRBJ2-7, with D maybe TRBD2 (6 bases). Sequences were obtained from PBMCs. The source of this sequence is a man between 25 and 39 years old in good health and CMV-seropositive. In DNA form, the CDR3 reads TGTGCCAGCAGCACACTCAGGAGGGCCGAGCAGTACTTC. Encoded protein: CASSTLRRAEQYF. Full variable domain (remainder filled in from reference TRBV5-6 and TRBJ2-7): DAGVTQSPTHLIKTRGQQVTLRCSPKSGHDTVSWYQQALGQGPQFIFQYYEEEERQRGNFPDRFSGHQFPNYSSELNVNALLLGDSALYLCASSTLRRAEQYFGPGTRLTVT.